Listed below are T cell receptor beta chains from one sample, sequenced in a study of blood T cell repertoires in COVID-19. Method: immunoSEQ multiplex PCR; TCRdb's copy keeps in-frame clones and lacks some. The table records roughly 120,000 clones, 85% to 90% of them present only once. Sequenced material: peripheral blood. The receptors derive from an elderly woman with COVID-19, enrolled during active disease. Each CDR3 is given with its conserved first and last residue. A D gene is named only where the DNA matches it firmly. Some rows mark clone size as missing; the rest say once, few, many or name a class of expanded clone.

J gene: TRBJ1-2; clone size: .; D gene: .; V gene: TRBV2; CDR3 protein: CASSEFGRSKKNYGYTF; CDR3 DNA: TGTGCCAGCAGTGAATTTGGCAGGTCTAAAAAAAACTATGGCTACACCTTC
J gene: TRBJ1-1; clone size: .; D gene: TRBD1; V gene: TRBV6-5; CDR3 protein: CASRTGGGTEAFF; CDR3 DNA: TGTGCCAGCAGGACAGGGGGCGGAACTGAAGCTTTCTTT
J gene: TRBJ2-7; clone size: .; D gene: .; V gene: TRBV7-2; CDR3 protein: CASSLVVGGLRLGYEQYF; CDR3 DNA: TGTGCCAGCAGCTTAGTAGTTGGAGGGCTCAGGTTAGGCTACGAGCAGTACTTC
J gene: TRBJ2-7; clone size: .; D gene: .; V gene: TRBV6-5; CDR3 protein: CASRAGSAYEQYF; CDR3 DNA: TGTGCCAGCAGAGCGGGTTCAGCCTACGAGCAGTACTTC
J gene: TRBJ2-7; clone size: .; D gene: TRBD1; V gene: TRBV15; CDR3 protein: CATSTGDSSLEQYF; CDR3 DNA: TGTGCCACCAGCACCGGGGACAGCTCTCTCGAGCAGTACTTC
J gene: TRBJ2-4; clone size: .; D gene: .; V gene: TRBV19; CDR3 protein: CASRGAGSAALAKNIQYF; CDR3 DNA: TGTGCCAGTAGGGGGGCAGGGTCAGCTGCACTAGCCAAAAACATTCAGTACTTC
J gene: TRBJ1-1; clone size: .; D gene: .; V gene: TRBV7-2; CDR3 protein: CASSLASMSYTEAFF; CDR3 DNA: TGTGCCAGCAGCTTAGCGTCTATGAGTTACACTGAAGCTTTCTTT
J gene: TRBJ1-1; clone size: .; D gene: .; V gene: TRBV28; CDR3 protein: CASRYPGGGFTEAFF; CDR3 DNA: TGTGCCAGCAGGTACCCCGGCGGGGGATTCACTGAAGCTTTCTTT
J gene: TRBJ1-2; clone size: .; D gene: TRBD1; V gene: TRBV5-4; CDR3 protein: CASSYDRAGGYTF; CDR3 DNA: TGTGCCAGCAGTTATGACAGGGCCGGTGGCTACACCTTC
J gene: TRBJ2-2; clone size: .; D gene: .; V gene: TRBV18; CDR3 protein: CASSPRQGQAGELFF; CDR3 DNA: TGTGCCAGCTCACCACGTCAGGGTCAGGCCGGGGAGCTGTTTTTT
J gene: TRBJ2-7; clone size: .; D gene: .; V gene: TRBV4-3; CDR3 protein: CASSQARDTSYEQYF; CDR3 DNA: TGCGCCAGCAGCCAGGCGAGGGACACCTCCTACGAGCAGTACTTC
J gene: TRBJ1-2; clone size: .; D gene: TRBD1; V gene: TRBV28; CDR3 protein: CASSSGQGDGYTF; CDR3 DNA: TGTGCCAGCAGTTCAGGACAGGGGGATGGCTACACCTTC
J gene: TRBJ2-3; clone size: .; D gene: .; V gene: TRBV24-1; CDR3 protein: CATSDPGHTTDTQYF; CDR3 DNA: TGTGCCACCAGTGACCCGGGACATACCACAGATACGCAGTATTTT
J gene: TRBJ2-1; clone size: .; D gene: TRBD1; V gene: TRBV7-2; CDR3 protein: CASSLWDRGTNEQFF; CDR3 DNA: TGTGCCAGCAGCTTATGGGACAGGGGGACTAATGAGCAGTTCTTC
J gene: TRBJ1-5; clone size: few; D gene: .; V gene: TRBV7-9; CDR3 protein: CASSLYSGQPQHF; CDR3 DNA: TGTGCCAGCAGCTTGTACAGTGGGCAGCCCCAGCATTTT
J gene: TRBJ1-5; clone size: .; D gene: TRBD1; V gene: TRBV7-9; CDR3 protein: CASSPLGQGVQPQHF; CDR3 DNA: TGTGCCAGCAGCCCCTTGGGACAGGGGGTTCAGCCCCAGCATTTT
J gene: TRBJ1-1; clone size: .; D gene: .; V gene: TRBV10-3; CDR3 protein: CAISDALLRDTEAFF; CDR3 DNA: TGTGCCATCAGTGATGCCCTTTTGAGGGACACTGAAGCTTTCTTT
J gene: TRBJ1-1; clone size: .; D gene: .; V gene: TRBV20-1; CDR3 protein: CSASLGTWNTEAFF; CDR3 DNA: TGCAGTGCTAGTCTGGGGACATGGAACACTGAAGCTTTCTTT
J gene: TRBJ1-6; clone size: .; D gene: TRBD1; V gene: TRBV7-3; CDR3 protein: CASSQTGGAPLHF; CDR3 DNA: TGTGCCAGCAGCCAAACAGGGGGGGCACCCCTCCACTTT
J gene: TRBJ2-1; clone size: .; D gene: .; V gene: TRBV7-2; CDR3 protein: CASSSSRGTYNEQFF; CDR3 DNA: TGTGCCAGCAGCTCCTCCCGCGGGACTTACAATGAGCAGTTCTTC
J gene: TRBJ1-3; clone size: .; D gene: .; V gene: TRBV5-6; CDR3 protein: CASSSGPVISGNTIYF; CDR3 DNA: TGTGCCAGCAGCTCAGGCCCGGTAATCTCTGGAAACACCATATATTTT
J gene: TRBJ2-7; clone size: .; D gene: TRBD1; V gene: TRBV18; CDR3 protein: CASSPVAGTGSYEQYF; CDR3 DNA: TGTGCCAGCTCACCCGTAGCCGGGACAGGGTCGTACGAGCAGTACTTC
J gene: TRBJ2-2; clone size: .; D gene: TRBD2; V gene: TRBV5-4; CDR3 protein: CASSTKTSGSTGELFF; CDR3 DNA: TGTGCCAGCAGCACGAAGACTAGCGGGAGCACCGGGGAGCTGTTTTTT
J gene: TRBJ2-1; clone size: .; D gene: TRBD2; V gene: TRBV7-9; CDR3 protein: CASSSLAVNYNEQFF; CDR3 DNA: TGTGCCAGCAGCTCTCTAGCGGTAAACTACAATGAGCAGTTCTTC
J gene: TRBJ2-5; clone size: .; D gene: .; V gene: TRBV5-4; CDR3 protein: CASSGQSPGTQYF; CDR3 DNA: TGTGCCAGCAGTGGACAATCCCCGGGGACCCAGTACTTC